Below, one T cell receptor beta chain is given with its context. The CDR3 has 15 amino acids. Germline V gene lookup returns CDR1 SGHTA and CDR2 FQGNSA. Trimming shortened V by 5 bases and J by 3 bases, and 17 bases separated the two germline ends. Per the study methods: For nucleated cells, counts were estimated from reference gene primer amplification. Using immunoSEQ multiplex PCR, the repertoire was profiled, and TCRdb retains in-frame clones only, with some absent. Clone size and V and J calls were adopted from that table, with D and trimming inferred from the DNA. This sample has over 100,000 clones, with 70% to 85% found just once. The source of the sample is a study of blood T cell repertoires in COVID-19. Across the whole study: The cDNA or gDNA used as material had been derived from T cells, B-cell-depleted T cells, or PBMCs.

Material for sequencing was peripheral blood. This TCR was sampled from a woman older than 75 with active or convalescent COVID-19. V usage is TRBV7-2 and J usage is TRBJ2-7, with TRBD2 as a possible D gene (5 bases). The DNA of the CDR3 is TGTGCCAGCAGCCTACGGAGGCTGGGGTTCTACGAGCAGTACTTC. Translated: CASSLRRLGFYEQYF.